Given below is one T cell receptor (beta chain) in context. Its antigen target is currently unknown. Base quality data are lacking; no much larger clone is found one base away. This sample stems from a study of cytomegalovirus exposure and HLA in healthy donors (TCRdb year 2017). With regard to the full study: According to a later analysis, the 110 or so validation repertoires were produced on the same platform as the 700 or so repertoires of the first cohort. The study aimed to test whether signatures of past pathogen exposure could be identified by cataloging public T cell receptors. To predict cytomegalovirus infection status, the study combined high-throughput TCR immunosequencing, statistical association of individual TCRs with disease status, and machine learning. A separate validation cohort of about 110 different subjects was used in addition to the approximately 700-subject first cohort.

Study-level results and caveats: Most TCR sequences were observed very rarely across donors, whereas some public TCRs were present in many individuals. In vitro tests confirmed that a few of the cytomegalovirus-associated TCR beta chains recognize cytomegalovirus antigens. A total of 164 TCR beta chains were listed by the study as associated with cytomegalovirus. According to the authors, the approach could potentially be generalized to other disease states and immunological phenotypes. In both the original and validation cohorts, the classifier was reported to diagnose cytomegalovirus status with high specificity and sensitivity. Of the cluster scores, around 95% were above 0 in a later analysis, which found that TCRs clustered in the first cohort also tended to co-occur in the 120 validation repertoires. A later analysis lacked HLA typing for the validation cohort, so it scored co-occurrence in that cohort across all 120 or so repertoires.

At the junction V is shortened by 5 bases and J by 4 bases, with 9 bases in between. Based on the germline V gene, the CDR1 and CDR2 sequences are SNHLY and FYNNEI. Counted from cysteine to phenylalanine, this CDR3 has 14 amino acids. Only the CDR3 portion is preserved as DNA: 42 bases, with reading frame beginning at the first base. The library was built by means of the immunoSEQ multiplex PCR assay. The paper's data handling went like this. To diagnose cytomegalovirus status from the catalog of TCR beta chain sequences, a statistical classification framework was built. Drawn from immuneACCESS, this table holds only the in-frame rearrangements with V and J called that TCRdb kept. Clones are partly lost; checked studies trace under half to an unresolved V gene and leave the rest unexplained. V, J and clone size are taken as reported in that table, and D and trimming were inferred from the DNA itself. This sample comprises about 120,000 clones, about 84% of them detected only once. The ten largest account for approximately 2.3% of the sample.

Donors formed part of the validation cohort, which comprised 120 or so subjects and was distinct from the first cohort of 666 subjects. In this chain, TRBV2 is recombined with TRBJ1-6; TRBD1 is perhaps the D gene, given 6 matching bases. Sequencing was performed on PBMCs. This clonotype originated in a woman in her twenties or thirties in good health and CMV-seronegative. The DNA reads TGTGCCAGCAGTTTCGGACAGTATAATTCACCCCTCCACTTT. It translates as CASSFGQYNSPLHF. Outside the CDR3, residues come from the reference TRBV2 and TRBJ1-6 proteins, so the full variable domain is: EPEVTQTPSHQVTQMGQEVILRCVPISNHLYFYWYRQILGQKVEFLVSFYNNEISEKSEIFDDQFSVERPDGSNFTLKIRSTKLEDSAMYFCASSFGQYNSPLHFGNGTRLTVT.